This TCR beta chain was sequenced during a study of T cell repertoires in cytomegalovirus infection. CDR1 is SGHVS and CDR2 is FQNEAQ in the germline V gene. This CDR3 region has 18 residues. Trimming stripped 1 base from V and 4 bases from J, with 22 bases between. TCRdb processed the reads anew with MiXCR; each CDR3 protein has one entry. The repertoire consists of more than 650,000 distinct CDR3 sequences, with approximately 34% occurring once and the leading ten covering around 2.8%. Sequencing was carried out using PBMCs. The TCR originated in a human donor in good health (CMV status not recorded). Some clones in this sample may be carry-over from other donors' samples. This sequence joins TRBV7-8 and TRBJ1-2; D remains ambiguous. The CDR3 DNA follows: TGTGCCAGCAGCTTAGATGAGGGAAATCTCCGCCTGGGCTATGGCTACACCTTC. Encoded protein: CASSLDEGNLRLGYGYTF.